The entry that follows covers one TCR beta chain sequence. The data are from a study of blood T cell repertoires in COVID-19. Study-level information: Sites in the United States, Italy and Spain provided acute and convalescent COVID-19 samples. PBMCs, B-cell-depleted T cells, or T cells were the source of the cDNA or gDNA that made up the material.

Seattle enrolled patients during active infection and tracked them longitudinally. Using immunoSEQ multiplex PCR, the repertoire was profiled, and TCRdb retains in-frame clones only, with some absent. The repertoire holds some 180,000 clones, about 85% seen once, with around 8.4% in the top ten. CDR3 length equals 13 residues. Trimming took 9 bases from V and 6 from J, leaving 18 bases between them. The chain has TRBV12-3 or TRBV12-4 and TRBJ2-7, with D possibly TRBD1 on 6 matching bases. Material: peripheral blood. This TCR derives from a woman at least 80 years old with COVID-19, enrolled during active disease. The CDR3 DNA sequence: TGTGCCAGTAGTAGCTCCAGGGGTGGCGAGCAGTACTTC. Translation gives CASSSSRGGEQYF.